Listed below are T cell receptor beta chains from one sample, sequenced in a study of cytomegalovirus exposure and HLA in healthy donors. Produced via immunoSEQ multiplex PCR; TCRdb's table is partial and in-frame only. The sample includes 150,000 or so clones, around 82% of them seen just once. The sample comprised PBMCs. The receptors were gathered from a boy under 10 years old in good health and CMV-seronegative. Both conserved end residues are part of each CDR3. D genes are given only for firm matches. Clone size appears in some rows only: once, few, many, or a class for an expanded clone.

>12|-|once|TRBV28|TRBJ1-2
TGTGCCAGCAGTCCTACTAACTATGGCTACACCTTC
CASSPTNYGYTF
>12|-|-|TRBV6-5|TRBJ1-6
TGTGCCAGCAGCAACGGGGGGTTGCCCCTCCACTTT
CASSNGGLPLHF
>14|-|-|TRBV4-1|TRBJ1-5
TGCGCCAGCAGCCAAGAGGGGCGCCATCAGCCCCAGCATTTT
CASSQEGRHQPQHF
>13|-|-|TRBV2|TRBJ1-1
TGTGCCAGCAGTGGAGAGATTAACACTGAAGCTTTCTTT
CASSGEINTEAFF
>13|-|-|TRBV7-9|TRBJ2-2
TGTGCCAGGCGGGGACAGACGACCGGGGAGCTGTTTTTT
CARRGQTTGELFF
>14|-|-|TRBV14|TRBJ1-1
TGTGCCAGCAGCCAAGATGGCAGTAACACTGAAGCTTTCTTT
CASSQDGSNTEAFF
>16|TRBD2|-|TRBV4-1|TRBJ2-1
TGCGCCAGCAGCCAAGAATCAGGACTAGCGGGAGGTGAGCAGTTCTTC
CASSQESGLAGGEQFF
>13|-|-|TRBV7-2|TRBJ1-2
TGTGCCAGCAGCTTTTCAGGGAGGGATAGCTACACCTTC
CASSFSGRDSYTF
>17|TRBD2|-|TRBV18|TRBJ2-3
TGTGCCAGTTCCACACTAGCGGGAGGGTCAAGCACAGATACGCAGTATTTT
CASSTLAGGSSTDTQYF
>12|-|-|TRBV27|TRBJ2-1
TGTGCCAGCAGTTATACAGGGTTCGGGCAGTTCTTC
CASSYTGFGQFF
>13|-|-|TRBV10-3|TRBJ1-5
TGTGCCATCAGTGACAGGGCAGTGCAGCCCCAGCATTTT
CAISDRAVQPQHF
>15|TRBD2|once|TRBV30|TRBJ2-7
TGTGCCTGGAGCAGGCTAGCGGGAGGTGCAGGGGAGCAGTACTTC
CAWSRLAGGAGEQYF
>16|TRBD2|once|TRBV18|TRBJ2-1
TGTGCCAGCTCACCATTTAGCGGGAGGATGCGAAATGAGCAGTTCTTC
CASSPFSGRMRNEQFF
>13|-|few|TRBV4-1|TRBJ1-2
TGCGCCAGCAGCCAAGGCAGGTCCTATGGCTACACCTTC
CASSQGRSYGYTF
>16|TRBD2|-|TRBV4-1|TRBJ2-7
TGCGCCAGCAGCCAAGATCGACTAGCGGGATCCTACGAGCAGTACTTC
CASSQDRLAGSYEQYF
>14|-|-|TRBV6-5|TRBJ2-7
TGTGCCAGCATTGAAGCGCTTGACAGCTACGAGCAGTACTTC
CASIEALDSYEQYF
>16|-|-|TRBV28|TRBJ2-1
TGTGCCAGCAGTTTAGGTTCGGTTAGCTCCTACAATGAGCAGTTCTTC
CASSLGSVSSYNEQFF
>14|-|-|TRBV12-2|TRBJ2-3
TGTGCAAGTCGCTTAGATATCCGGTGGGATACGCAGTATTTT
CASRLDIRWDTQYF
>18|-|-|TRBV4-1|TRBJ2-7
TGCGCCAGCAGCCATTTTAGCTTAGGGCTAGGGAGCTCCTACGAGCAGTACTTC
CASSHFSLGLGSSYEQYF
>14|-|-|TRBV5-4|TRBJ2-2
TGTGCCAGCAGCTTGGCCAGGGGCACCGGGGAGCTGTTTTTT
CASSLARGTGELFF
>19|TRBD2|-|TRBV5-1|TRBJ2-1
TGCGCCAGCAGCTTGGTGAGGGGCGTAGGGACTAGCGGGTTCGATGAGCAGTTCTTC
CASSLVRGVGTSGFDEQFF